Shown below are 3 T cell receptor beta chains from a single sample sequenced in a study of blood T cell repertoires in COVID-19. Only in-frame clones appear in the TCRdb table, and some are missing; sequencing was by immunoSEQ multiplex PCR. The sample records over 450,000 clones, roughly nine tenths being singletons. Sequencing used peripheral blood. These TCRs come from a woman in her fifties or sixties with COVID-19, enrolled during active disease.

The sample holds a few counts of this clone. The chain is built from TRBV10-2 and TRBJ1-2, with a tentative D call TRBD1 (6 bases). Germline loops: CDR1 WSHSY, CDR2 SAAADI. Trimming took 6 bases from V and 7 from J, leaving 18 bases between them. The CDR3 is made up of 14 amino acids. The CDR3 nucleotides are TGCGCCAGCAGGGAGGTATTGGGGGCCGGTGGCTACACCTTC. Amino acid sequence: CASREVLGAGGYTF.

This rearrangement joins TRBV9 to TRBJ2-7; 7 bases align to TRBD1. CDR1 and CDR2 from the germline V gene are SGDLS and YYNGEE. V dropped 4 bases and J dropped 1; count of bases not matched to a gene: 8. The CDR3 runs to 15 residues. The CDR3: CASSPQDRLSYEQYF. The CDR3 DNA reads TGTGCCAGCAGCCCACAGGACAGGCTGTCCTACGAGCAGTACTTC.

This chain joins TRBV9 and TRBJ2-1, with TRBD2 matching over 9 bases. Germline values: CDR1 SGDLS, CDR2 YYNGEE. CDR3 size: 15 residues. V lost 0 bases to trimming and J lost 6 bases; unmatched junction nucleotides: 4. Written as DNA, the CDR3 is TGTGCCAGCAGCGTAGCTGGGACTAGCCCCAATGAGCAGTTCTTC. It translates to CASSVAGTSPNEQFF.